One and the same sample provided the 5 T cell receptor beta chains below, sequenced in a study of blood T cell repertoires in COVID-19. Profiling relied on immunoSEQ multiplex PCR, and the TCRdb table lists in-frame clones only, not all of them. Altogether a few hundred thousand clones are present, roughly 86% being singletons, with the ten largest covering around 0.67%. The sample taken for sequencing was peripheral blood. The receptor source for this set is a human donor in a cohort sampled during active COVID-19.

The rearrangement joins TRBV10-3 to TRBJ1-2; TRBD1 matches at 7 bases. Germline assignment: CDR1 ENHRY and CDR2 SYGVKD. This CDR3 region has 15 residues. The junction had 11 bases not matched to a gene; V was cut back by 2 bases and J by 8 bases. In DNA form, the CDR3 reads TGTGCCATCAGTGAGAGGGGGCTTATCATGAGAGGCTACACCTTC. It is translated as CAISERGLIMRGYTF.

The rearrangement links TRBV4-3 to TRBJ2-4; D remains ambiguous. Trimming removed 0 bases at V and 8 bases at J, with 11 bases between. CDR1 LGHNA and CDR2 YSLEER come from the germline V gene. The CDR3 spans 14 residues. CDR3 loop: CASSQDAGLDIQYF. CDR3 sequence (DNA): TGCGCCAGCAGCCAAGATGCCGGTTTGGACATTCAGTACTTC.

This sequence joins TRBV3-1 (or the pseudogene TRBV3-2) and TRBJ2-7, with D possibly TRBD2 on 5 matching bases. Deletions cut 4 bases from V and 4 bases from J, with 14 bases between. The germline V gene encodes CDR1 LGHDT and CDR2 YNNKEL (reference sequence). This CDR3 region has 14 residues. The chain's CDR3 is CASSRPRESYEQYF. The CDR3 nucleotides read TGTGCCAGCAGCCGGCCCCGGGAATCATACGAGCAGTACTTC.

The gene calls are TRBV6-5 and TRBJ2-7, with 7 positions matching TRBD1. The junction had 4 bases not matched to a gene; V was cut back by 6 bases and J by 2 bases. This CDR3 is 13 amino acids long. Germline loops: CDR1 MNHEY, CDR2 SVGAGI. CDR3 sequence: CASSPTGPYEQYF. CDR3 DNA sequence: TGTGCCAGCAGCCCGACAGGGCCCTACGAGCAGTACTTC.

This clone was picked up one time. The chain links TRBV5-1 to TRBJ1-1; maybe TRBD1 (6 bases). The CDR3 sequence is 13 residues long. V was cut by 0 bases and J by 3 bases, with 6 bases left in between. Germline CDR1 and CDR2: SGHRS and YFSETQ. The DNA for the CDR3 is TGCGCCAGCAGCTTGGACAGGGACACTGAAGCTTTCTTT. Protein product: CASSLDRDTEAFF.